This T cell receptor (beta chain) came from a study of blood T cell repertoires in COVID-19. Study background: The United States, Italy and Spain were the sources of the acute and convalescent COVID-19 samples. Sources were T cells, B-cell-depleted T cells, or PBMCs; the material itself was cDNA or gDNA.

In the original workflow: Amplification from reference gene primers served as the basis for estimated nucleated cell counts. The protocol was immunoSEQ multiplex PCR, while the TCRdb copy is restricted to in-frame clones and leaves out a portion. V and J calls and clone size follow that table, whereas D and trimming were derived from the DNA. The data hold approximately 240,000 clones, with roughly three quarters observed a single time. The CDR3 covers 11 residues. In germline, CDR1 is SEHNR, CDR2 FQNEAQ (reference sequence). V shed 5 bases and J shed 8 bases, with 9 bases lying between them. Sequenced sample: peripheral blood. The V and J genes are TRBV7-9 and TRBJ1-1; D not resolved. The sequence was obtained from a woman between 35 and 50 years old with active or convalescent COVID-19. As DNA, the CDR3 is TGTGCCAGCAGCCCCGGGGAAGAAGCTTTCTTT. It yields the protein CASSPGEEAFF.